This note documents a single T cell receptor (beta chain) sequence. The CDR3 covers 16 residues. Germline V gene sequence: CDR1 SGDLS, CDR2 YYNGEE. V was pared by 0 bases and J by 0 bases, with 10 bases between. Repertoires were generated with immunoSEQ multiplex PCR, while TCRdb's copy carries only in-frame clones and drops some. The sample lists around 200,000 clones, roughly 94% occurring once. These data belong to a study of control samples from healthy donors and cancer patients. The sample was blood. This TCR came from a man in his forties or fifties in good health. The chain combines TRBV9 with TRBJ2-1, with D unresolved. CDR3 amino acids: CASSVERASSYNEQFF. The CDR3 DNA follows: TGTGCCAGCAGCGTAGAGCGCGCAAGCTCCTACAATGAGCAGTTCTTC.